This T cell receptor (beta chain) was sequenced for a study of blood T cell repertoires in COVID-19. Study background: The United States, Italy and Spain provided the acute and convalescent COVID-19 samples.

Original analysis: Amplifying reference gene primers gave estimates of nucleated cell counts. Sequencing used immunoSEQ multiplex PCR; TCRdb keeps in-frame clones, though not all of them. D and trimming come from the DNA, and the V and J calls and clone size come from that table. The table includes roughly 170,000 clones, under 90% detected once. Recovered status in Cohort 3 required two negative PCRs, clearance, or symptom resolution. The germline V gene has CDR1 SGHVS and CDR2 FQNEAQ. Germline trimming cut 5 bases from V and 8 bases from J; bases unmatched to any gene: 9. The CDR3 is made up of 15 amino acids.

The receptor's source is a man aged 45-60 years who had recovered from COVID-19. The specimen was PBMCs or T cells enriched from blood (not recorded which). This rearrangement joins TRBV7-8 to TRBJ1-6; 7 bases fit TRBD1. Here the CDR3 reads CASSPRDSSYSPLHF. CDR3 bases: TGTGCCAGCAGCCCCCGGGACAGCTCCTATTCACCCCTCCACTTT.